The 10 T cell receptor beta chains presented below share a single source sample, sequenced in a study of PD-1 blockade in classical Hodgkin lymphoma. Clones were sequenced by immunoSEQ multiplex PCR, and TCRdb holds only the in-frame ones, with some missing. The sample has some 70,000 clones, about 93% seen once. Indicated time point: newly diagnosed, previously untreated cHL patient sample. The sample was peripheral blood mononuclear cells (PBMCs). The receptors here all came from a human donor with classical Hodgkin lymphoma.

CDR3 DNA sequence: TGTGCCAGTACCGCAGGGGGGACCGGGGAGCTGTTTTTT. Protein product: CASTAGGTGELFF. This chain links TRBV19 with TRBJ2-2; weak D call: TRBD1 (7 bases). Looked up from germline, CDR1 is LNHDA and CDR2 is SQIVND (reference sequence). V lost 7 bases and J 5 bases, leaving 11 bases between the germline ends. This CDR3 is built from 13 residues.

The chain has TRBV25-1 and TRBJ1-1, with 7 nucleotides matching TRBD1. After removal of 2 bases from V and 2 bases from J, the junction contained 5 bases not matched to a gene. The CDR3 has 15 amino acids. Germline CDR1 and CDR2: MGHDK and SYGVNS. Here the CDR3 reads CASSEAGTVNTEAFF. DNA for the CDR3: TGTGCCAGCAGTGAAGCCGGGACAGTCAACACTGAAGCTTTCTTT.

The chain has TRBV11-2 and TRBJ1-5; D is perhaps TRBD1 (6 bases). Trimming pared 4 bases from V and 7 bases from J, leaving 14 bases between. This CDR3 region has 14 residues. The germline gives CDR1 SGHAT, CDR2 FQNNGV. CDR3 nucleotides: TGTGCCAGCAGCTCCATACAGGGAGGGCAGCCCCAGCATTTT. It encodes CASSSIQGGQPQHF.

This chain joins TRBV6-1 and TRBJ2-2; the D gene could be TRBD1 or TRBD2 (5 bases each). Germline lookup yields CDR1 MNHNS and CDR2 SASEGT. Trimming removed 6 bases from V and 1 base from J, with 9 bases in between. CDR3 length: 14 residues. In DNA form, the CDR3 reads TGTGCCAGCAGGCTGGGGGAGAACACCGGGGAGCTGTTTTTT. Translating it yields CASRLGENTGELFF.

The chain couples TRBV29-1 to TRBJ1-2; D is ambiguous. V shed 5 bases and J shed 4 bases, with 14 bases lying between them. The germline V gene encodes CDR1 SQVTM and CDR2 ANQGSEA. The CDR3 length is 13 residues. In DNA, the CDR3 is TGCAGCGTTATCGTCGGGGTGGGCTATGGCTACACCTTC. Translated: CSVIVGVGYGYTF.

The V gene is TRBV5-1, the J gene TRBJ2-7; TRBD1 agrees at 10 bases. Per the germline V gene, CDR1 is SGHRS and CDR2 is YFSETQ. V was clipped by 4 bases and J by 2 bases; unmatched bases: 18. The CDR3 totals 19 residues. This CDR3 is CASSRFTTEGTGATYEQYF. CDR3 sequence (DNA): TGCGCCAGCAGCAGGTTTACAACGGAAGGGACAGGGGCAACCTACGAGCAGTACTTC.

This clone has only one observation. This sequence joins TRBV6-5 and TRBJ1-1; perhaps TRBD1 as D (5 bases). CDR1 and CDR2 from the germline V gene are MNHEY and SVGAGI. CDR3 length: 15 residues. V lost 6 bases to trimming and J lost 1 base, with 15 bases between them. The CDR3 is CASSPTRTGNTEAFF. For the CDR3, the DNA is TGTGCCAGCAGCCCCACCAGAACAGGGAACACTGAAGCTTTCTTT.

The chain's CDR3 is CASSRDTSNQPQHF. In nucleotides, the CDR3 is TGTGCCAGCAGCCGGGATACCAGCAATCAGCCCCAGCATTTT. This chain connects TRBV7-9 to TRBJ1-5; D remains ambiguous. Germline loops: CDR1 SEHNR, CDR2 FQNEAQ (reference sequence). The CDR3 is 14 residues long. Trimming left V 5 bases short and J 1 base short, with 9 bases between.

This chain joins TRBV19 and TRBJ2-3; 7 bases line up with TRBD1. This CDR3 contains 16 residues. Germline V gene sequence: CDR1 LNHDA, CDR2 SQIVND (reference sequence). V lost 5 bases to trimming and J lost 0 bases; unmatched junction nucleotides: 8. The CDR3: CASSAGTAASTDTQYF. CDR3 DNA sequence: TGTGCCAGTAGTGCCGGGACAGCCGCTAGCACAGATACGCAGTATTTT.

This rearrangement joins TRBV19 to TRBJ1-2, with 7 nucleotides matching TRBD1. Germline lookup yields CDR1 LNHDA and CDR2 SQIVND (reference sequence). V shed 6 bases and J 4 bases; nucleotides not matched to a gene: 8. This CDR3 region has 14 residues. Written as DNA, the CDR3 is TGTGCCAGTAGGAAACCGGGACAGCTCTATGGCTACACCTTC. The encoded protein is CASRKPGQLYGYTF.